This section outlines one T cell receptor (beta chain) sequence together with its context. Its binding antigen is unknown. There are no base qualities to consult, and no much larger clone falls within one base. TCR beta CDR3 regions were amplified from RNA transcripts. For the first round of RT-PCR on the TCR CDR3, the HTBI primer set was used together with the Qiagen OneStep RT-PCR kit. Libraries were constructed in a second round of multiplex PCR, after which size selection and purification were carried out. Paired-end sequencing of the libraries was performed with 100 bp reads on an Illumina HiSeq2000. As for the authors' bioinformatics: SOAPnuke was used to process the raw data, with reads discarded if the reads contained adapters or uncalled bases, had a mean Phred below 15, or lacked an exact constant-primer or identifier match. COPE v1.2.5 was used to merge the high-quality paired reads, and each unique nucleotide sequence was defined as a clonotype. Clonotypes were aligned to IMGT TRBV, TRBD and TRBJ reference segments using MiTCR v1.1. Only V-J combinations with frequency above 0.0001, covering approximately 99% of repertoires, were analysed. The TCS score was defined as F50 (clonal expansion) divided by E x V (chaos), with BLOSUM62-based TCRdist calculated between CDR3 peptides within each V-J. Welch's t-statistics and random forest reduced fewer than 550 V-J features to 10 to 15, which were used in a naive Bayes classifier (R e1071). TCRdb itself trimmed the public reads at Q25 with fastp, ran MiXCR and retained productive beta chains. Every entry covers one CDR3 protein and lists the most common genes and DNA from its rows. The V and J calls reflect TCRdb's pipeline rather than the authors' work. For this sample there are fewer than 900,000 distinct CDR3 sequences; 18% appear just once. 15% to 20% of the sample is taken by the ten largest.

From a lookup of the germline V gene, CDR1 and CDR2 are KGHDR and SFDVKD. Trimming at the junction amounts to 4 bases on V and 9 bases on J, and the germline ends lie 9 bases apart. The CDR3 runs 12 residues from the cysteine to the phenylalanine. Only CDR3 DNA remains: 36 bases, in frame from the first base. This sample was taken from a study of T cells in Graves' hyperthyroidism and ophthalmopathy (dated by TCRdb to about 2019). About the full investigation: Peripheral blood was collected at initial diagnosis, before any treatment. An independent validation cohort of around 19 hyperthyroidism patients and 17 patients who later progressed to ophthalmopathy tested prospective prediction of ophthalmopathy. After sampling, hyperthyroidism patients received methimazole starting at 30 mg daily, and ophthalmopathy patients received high-dose intravenous methylprednisolone. The 85 to 100 discovery patients were randomly split 7:3 into training and test sets. According to the paper, TCR Vbeta CDR3 sequencing was carried out on roughly 130 peripheral blood samples, which came from approximately 41 ophthalmopathy, roughly 75 hyperthyroidism and about 17 progressor patients. To identify distinguishing TCR V-J signatures, a discovery cohort of some 99 patients was used, comprising 43 with Graves' ophthalmopathy and around 60 with stable Graves' hyperthyroidism. The study also compared thyroid tissue and blood T-cell repertoires from a handful of Graves' hyperthyroidism patients. Broader findings and caveats from the paper: A model built on a 13 V-J signature distinguished ophthalmopathy from stable hyperthyroidism, reaching around 87% sensitivity and 81.08% specificity in cross-validation and 80%/75% in testing. In validation, progression to ophthalmopathy was predicted by the model with 65% to 71% sensitivity and 72.22% specificity, a median of approximately 7.1 months before onset. No statistical method was used to set the sample size in advance, and investigators knew the group allocation. Blood samples also contained most of the expanded thyroid clonotypes (frequency above 0.001), which suggests that blood repertoires may reflect thyroid immune responses.

The hyperthyroidism patients were between 18 and 65 years old and newly diagnosed, with a disease duration of less than 2 months. Exclusion was applied to patients with uncontrolled infections, other autoimmune diseases, pregnancy or lactation. Clinical symptoms, serum thyroxine and TRAb, thyroid ultrasound, and orbital computed tomography formed the basis for the diagnoses. Blood from progressor patients was drawn when they were first diagnosed with hyperthyroidism, before any ophthalmopathy symptoms appeared. PBMCs were isolated from about 9 ml of fresh peripheral blood by Ficoll-Paque density gradient centrifugation. Progressor patients were defined as those initially diagnosed with Graves' hyperthyroidism in whom ophthalmopathy developed during follow-up. Total RNA was extracted using Trizol reagent, and RNA quality was assessed on an Agilent 2100 Bioanalyzer.

The chain was built from TRBV24-1 and TRBJ2-1, and the D gene may be TRBD1, 6 bases matching. The clonotype was recovered from a woman aged 50 to 60 with Graves' hyperthyroidism that later progressed to Graves' ophthalmopathy. Input material: blood. The CDR3 reads CATSDYRVEQFF. The sequenced DNA: TGTGCCACCAGTGACTACAGGGTTGAGCAGTTCTTC.